Following are 23 T cell receptor beta chains from one sample sequenced in a study of graft-versus-host responses after intestinal transplantation. TCRdb's table, derived via immunoSEQ multiplex PCR, lists solely in-frame clones and lacks some. The sample includes some 140,000 clones, around nine tenths seen only once; the top ten take roughly 0.15%. These receptors' targets are unknown. Sequenced here: unstimulated CD4+ T cells sorted from spleen or lymph node cells, sampled before intestinal transplant. The receptor set was obtained from a human donor who received an intestinal transplant.

The chain links TRBV7-2 to TRBJ2-6; TRBD1 agrees at 9 bases. CDR3 size: 18 residues. Germline CDR1 is SGHTA and CDR2 is FQGNSA. V lost 6 bases, J lost 0 bases, and 9 bases stayed unmatched. CDR3 nucleotides: TGTGCCAGCAGGAACTACAGGGGGCCCCTCTCTGGGGCCAACGTCCTGACTTTC. It encodes CASRNYRGPLSGANVLTF.

V is TRBV11-2 and J is TRBJ2-3, with D perhaps TRBD2 (5 bases). The V end lost 1 base, the J end lost 2 bases, and 7 bases lay between the germline ends. This CDR3 is built from 14 residues. Germline lookup yields CDR1 SGHAT and CDR2 FQNNGV. The CDR3 region has the DNA TGTGCCAGCAGCTTAGGAGGGTTCACAGATACGCAGTATTTT. It is translated as CASSLGGFTDTQYF. The full variable domain, completed using reference TRBV11-2 and TRBJ2-3, is EAGVAQSPRYKIIEKRQSVAFWCNPISGHATLYWYQQILGQGPKLLIQFQNNGVVDDSQLPKDRFSAERLKGVDSTLKIQPAKLEDSAVYLCASSLGGFTDTQYFGPGTRLTVL.

This clone was detected only a few times. This sequence joins TRBV5-4 and TRBJ1-1, with D hard to call. From germline, CDR1 is SGHNT and CDR2 YYREEE (reference sequence). CDR3 length: 13 amino acids. Between the trimmed V and J ends, which lost 4 bases and 0 bases, there was a span of 7 bases. CDR3: CASSMDLNTEAFF. The CDR3 DNA is TGTGCCAGCAGCATGGACTTGAACACTGAAGCTTTCTTT.

The chain combines TRBV7-6 with TRBJ1-6; D uncertain. CDR3 length: 11 residues. Germline-derived CDR1 and CDR2 are SGHVS and FNYEAQ. V was clipped by 5 bases and J by 16 bases, with 12 bases between them. In nucleotides, the CDR3 is TGTGCCAGCAGCCTCAGTAGGTCACTCCACTTT. Amino acids: CASSLSRSLHF.

This chain links TRBV19 with TRBJ2-2, with D tentatively TRBD1 or TRBD2 (5 bases each). The CDR3 sequence is 18 residues long. CDR1 and CDR2 from the germline V gene are LNHDA and SQIVND (reference sequence). V lost 7 bases to trimming and J lost 5 bases, with 26 bases between them. CDR3 region: CASMFGAGVGTGTGELFF. In nucleotides, the CDR3 is TGTGCCAGTATGTTCGGAGCTGGGGTCGGGACGGGAACCGGGGAGCTGTTTTTT.

This clone occurred once. This sequence joins TRBV5-3 and TRBJ1-5; D is undetermined. TRBV5-3 carries the ORF label, with uncertain function. The CDR3 extends over 12 amino acids. V lost 0 bases to trimming and J lost 7 bases, with 5 bases between them. CDR3 protein: CARSLAYQPQHF. The CDR3 DNA follows: TGTGCCAGAAGCTTGGCCTACCAGCCCCAGCATTTT.

The CDR3 reads CASSQGGTSGGRETQYF. In nucleotides, the CDR3 is TGCGCCAGCAGCCAAGGGGGGACTAGCGGGGGCCGAGAGACCCAGTACTTC. J is TRBJ2-5 and V is TRBV4-1, with TRBD2 identical over 14 bases. Germline assignment: CDR1 MGHRA and CDR2 YSYEKL. V dropped 1 base and J dropped 4; count of bases not matched to a gene: 5. CDR3 length: 17 residues.

The gene calls are TRBV18 and TRBJ2-1; possible D gene TRBD2, 5 bases. CDR1 and CDR2 (germline): KGHSH, LQKENI. This CDR3 contains 14 residues. The germline V and J ends were trimmed by 0 bases and 3 bases, with 6 bases remaining between them. The CDR3: CASSPPRDYNEQFF. CDR3 sequence (DNA): TGTGCCAGCTCACCACCGAGGGACTACAATGAGCAGTTCTTC.

The genes are TRBV11-1 and TRBJ2-6; a possible D gene is TRBD2 (6 bases). This CDR3 comprises 15 residues. Looked up from germline, CDR1 is SGHAT and CDR2 is FQDESV (reference sequence). V lost 3 bases, J lost 0 bases, and 6 bases lay in between. CDR3 residues: CASSFGSSGANVLTF. The CDR3 bases are TGTGCCAGCAGCTTCGGGAGCTCTGGGGCCAACGTCCTGACTTTC.

V and J are TRBV7-9 and TRBJ1-6; weak D call: TRBD1 (5 bases). The germline V and J ends were trimmed by 2 bases and 11 bases, with 16 bases remaining between them. The germline V gene has CDR1 SEHNR and CDR2 FQNEAQ (reference sequence). The CDR3 runs to 15 residues. The DNA for the CDR3 is TGTGCCAGCAGCTTATTGGGGCAGGGTCAGCCACCCCTCCACTTT. Encoded protein: CASSLLGQGQPPLHF. The full variable domain, rest sourced from reference TRBV7-9 and TRBJ1-6, is DTGVSQNPRHKITKRGQNVTFRCDPISEHNRLYWYRQTLGQGPEFLTYFQNEAQLEKSRLLSDRFSAERPKGSFSTLEIQRTEQGDSAMYLCASSLLGQGQPPLHFGNGTRLTVT.

V and J are TRBV11-3 and TRBJ1-1; the D gene is possibly TRBD1 (6 bases). This CDR3 spans 14 amino acids. V lost 1 base, J lost 5 bases, and 11 bases lay in between. Germline loops: CDR1 SGHNT, CDR2 YENEEA. The DNA of the CDR3 is TGTGCCAGCAGCTTAGCAGGGGCGGGGACTGAAGCTTTCTTT. This codes for CASSLAGAGTEAFF.

V usage is TRBV7-9 and J usage is TRBJ2-7; the D is unclear. V was cut by 8 bases and J by 3 bases, with 14 bases left in between. CDR1 and CDR2 (germline): SEHNR, FQNEAQ (reference sequence). This CDR3 contains 13 residues. The CDR3 DNA reads as TGTGCCAGCGGAAAATCAGGCGGCTACGAGCAGTACTTC. Its protein product is CASGKSGGYEQYF.

This chain joins TRBV18 and TRBJ2-5; a weak D match, TRBD2 (6 bases). Trimming took off 3 bases at V and 9 bases at J, with 14 bases between the two ends. There are 13 residues in the CDR3. Germline CDR1 reads KGHSH; CDR2 reads LQKENI. This CDR3 is CASSPSEIAAQYF. The CDR3 bases are TGTGCCAGCTCACCCAGTGAGATAGCGGCCCAGTACTTC.

This chain connects TRBV5-1 to TRBJ2-7, with a tentative D call TRBD2 (5 bases). V lost 3 bases, J lost 0 bases, and 13 bases lay in between. CDR3 size: 15 residues. Per germline, CDR1 SGHRS and CDR2 YFSETQ. The CDR3 DNA is TGCGCCAGCAGCTCCGGCGGGCTAGTCTCCTACGAGCAGTACTTC. It codes for CASSSGGLVSYEQYF.

The V call is TRBV25-1, the J call TRBJ2-1; 11 bases are a match to TRBD2. The trim removed 2 bases at V and 5 bases at J, leaving 8 bases unmatched. Germline-derived CDR1 and CDR2 are MGHDK and SYGVNS. The CDR3 sequence is 17 residues long. CDR3 region: CASSEGRGLAEDNEQFF. DNA of the CDR3: TGTGCCAGCAGTGAAGGGAGGGGACTAGCGGAAGACAATGAGCAGTTCTTC.

This clone was seen a single time. The gene calls are TRBV9 and TRBJ2-5, with TRBD2 identical over 7 bases. CDR3 length equals 14 residues. The germline CDR1 and CDR2 sequences are SGDLS and YYNGEE. Trimming took 4 bases from V and 2 from J; bases not matched to a gene: 5. The CDR3 region has the DNA TGTGCCAGCAGCCTAGGACTAGGTCAAGAGACCCAGTACTTC. This codes for CASSLGLGQETQYF.

This chain connects TRBV7-9 to TRBJ1-2; D is uncertain. Trimming left V 1 base short and J 4 bases short, with 10 bases between. The CDR3 is 14 residues long. Per germline, CDR1 SEHNR and CDR2 FQNEAQ (reference sequence). DNA of the CDR3: TGTGCCAGCAGCTTAGACTCCGGACGCTATGGCTACACCTTC. It translates to CASSLDSGRYGYTF.

V is TRBV5-1 and J is TRBJ1-1; perhaps TRBD1 as D (5 bases). The CDR3 consists of 12 residues. Germline CDR1 reads SGHRS; CDR2 reads YFSETQ. Trimming left V 7 bases short and J 5 bases short, with 12 bases between. CDR3 sequence (DNA): TGCGCCAGCCGGACAAGTCAGACTGAAGCTTTCTTT. It yields the protein CASRTSQTEAFF.

The rearrangement uses TRBV7-9 and TRBJ1-1, with a weak D call TRBD1 (5 bases). Germline V gene lookup returns CDR1 SEHNR and CDR2 FQNEAQ (reference sequence). With 3 bases removed from V and 1 base from J, the gap between germline ends came to 9 bases. The CDR3 contains 14 residues. The CDR3 reads CASSFRVENTEAFF. The DNA of the CDR3 is TGTGCCAGCAGCTTCAGGGTGGAGAACACTGAAGCTTTCTTT.

The chain links TRBV6-1 to TRBJ1-2, with D possibly TRBD1 on 5 matching bases. Germline assignment: CDR1 MNHNS and CDR2 SASEGT. V was clipped by 7 bases and J by 4 bases, with 13 bases between them. The CDR3 is made up of 13 amino acids. In DNA form, the CDR3 reads TGTGCCAGCAAGCTAGACAGCGCCTATGGCTACACCTTC. The encoded protein is CASKLDSAYGYTF.

The chain is built from TRBV5-5 and TRBJ1-1; 10 nucleotides align to TRBD1. Unmatched junction bases numbered 9, after V lost 4 bases and J lost 6 bases. The CDR3 totals 15 residues. The germline V gene encodes CDR1 SGHKS and CDR2 YYEKEE (reference sequence). CDR3 protein: CASSAPGQGWSEAFF. In nucleotides, the CDR3 is TGTGCCAGCAGCGCCCCGGGACAGGGGTGGTCTGAAGCTTTCTTT. The complete variable domain, with remaining parts taken from reference TRBV5-5 and TRBJ1-1, reads DAGVTQSPTHLIKTRGQQVTLRCSPISGHKSVSWYQQVLGQGPQFIFQYYEKEERGRGNFPDRFSARQFPNYSSELNVNALLLGDSALYLCASSAPGQGWSEAFFGQGTRLTVV.

The chain is built from TRBV16 and TRBJ1-2, with TRBD1 matching over 8 bases. V shed 4 bases, J shed 4 bases, and the junction held 5 bases outside the gene matches. The CDR3 contains 14 residues. Germline V lookup: CDR1 KGHSY, CDR2 FQNENV. The CDR3 bases are TGTGCCAGCAGCCGGCGGGACAGGACCTATGGCTACACCTTC. Its translation: CASSRRDRTYGYTF.

The chain couples TRBV5-1 to TRBJ2-5, with unresolved D. The CDR3 runs 13 residues. The germline V gene encodes CDR1 SGHRS and CDR2 YFSETQ. The germline V and J ends were trimmed by 3 bases and 3 bases, with 9 bases remaining between them. This CDR3 is CASSSSPEETQYF. In DNA, the CDR3 is TGCGCCAGCAGCTCCTCCCCCGAAGAGACCCAGTACTTC.